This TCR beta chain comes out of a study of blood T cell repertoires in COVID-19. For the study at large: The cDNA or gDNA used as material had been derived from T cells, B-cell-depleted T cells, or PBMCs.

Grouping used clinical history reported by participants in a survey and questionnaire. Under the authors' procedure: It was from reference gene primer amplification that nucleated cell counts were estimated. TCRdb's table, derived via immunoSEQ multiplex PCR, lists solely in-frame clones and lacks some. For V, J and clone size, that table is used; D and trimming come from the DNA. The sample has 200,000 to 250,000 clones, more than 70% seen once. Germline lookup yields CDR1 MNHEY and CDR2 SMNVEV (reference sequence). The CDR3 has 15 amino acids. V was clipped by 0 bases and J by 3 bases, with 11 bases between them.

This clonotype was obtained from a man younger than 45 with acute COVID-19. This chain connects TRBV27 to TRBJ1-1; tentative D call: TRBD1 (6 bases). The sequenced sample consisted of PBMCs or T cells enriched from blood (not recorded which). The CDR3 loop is CASSLSARGYTEAFF. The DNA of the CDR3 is TGTGCCAGCAGTTTATCGGCCAGGGGTTACACTGAAGCTTTCTTT.